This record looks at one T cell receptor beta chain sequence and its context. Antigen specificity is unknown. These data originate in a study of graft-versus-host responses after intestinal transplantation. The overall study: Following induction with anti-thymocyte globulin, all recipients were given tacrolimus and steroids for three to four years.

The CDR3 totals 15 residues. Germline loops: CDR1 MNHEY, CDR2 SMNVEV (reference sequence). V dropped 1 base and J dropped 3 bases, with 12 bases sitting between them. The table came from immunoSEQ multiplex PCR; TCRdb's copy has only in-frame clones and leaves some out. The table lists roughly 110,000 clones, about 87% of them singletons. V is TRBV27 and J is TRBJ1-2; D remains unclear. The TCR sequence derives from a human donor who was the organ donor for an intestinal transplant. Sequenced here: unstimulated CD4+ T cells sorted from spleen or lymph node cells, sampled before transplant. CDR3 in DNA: TGTGCCAGCAGTTTATTGCCGGCAGGCTACTATGGCTACACCTTC. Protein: CASSLLPAGYYGYTF.